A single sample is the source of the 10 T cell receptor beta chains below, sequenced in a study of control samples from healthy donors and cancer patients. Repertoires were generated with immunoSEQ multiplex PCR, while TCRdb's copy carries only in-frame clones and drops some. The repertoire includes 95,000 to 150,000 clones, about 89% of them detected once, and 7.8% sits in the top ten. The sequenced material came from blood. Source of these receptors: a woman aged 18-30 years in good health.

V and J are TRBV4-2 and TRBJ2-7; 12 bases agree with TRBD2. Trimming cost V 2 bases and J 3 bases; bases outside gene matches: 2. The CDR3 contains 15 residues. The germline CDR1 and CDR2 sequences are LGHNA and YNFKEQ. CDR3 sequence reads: CASSQLAGGDYEQYF. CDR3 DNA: TGTGCCAGCAGCCAACTAGCGGGAGGGGACTACGAGCAGTACTTC.

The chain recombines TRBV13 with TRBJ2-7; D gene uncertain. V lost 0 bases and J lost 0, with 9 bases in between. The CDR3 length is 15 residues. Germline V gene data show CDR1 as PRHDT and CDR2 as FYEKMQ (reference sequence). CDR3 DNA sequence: TGTGCCAGCAGCTTAGGAAGGGCAGGCTCCTACGAGCAGTACTTC. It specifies CASSLGRAGSYEQYF.

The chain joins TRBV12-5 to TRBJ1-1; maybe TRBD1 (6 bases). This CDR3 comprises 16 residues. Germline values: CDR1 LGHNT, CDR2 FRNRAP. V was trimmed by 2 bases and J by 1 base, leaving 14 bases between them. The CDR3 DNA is TGTGCTAGTGGTTTGATCCCCGGGACACAGAACACTGAAGCTTTCTTT. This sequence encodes CASGLIPGTQNTEAFF.

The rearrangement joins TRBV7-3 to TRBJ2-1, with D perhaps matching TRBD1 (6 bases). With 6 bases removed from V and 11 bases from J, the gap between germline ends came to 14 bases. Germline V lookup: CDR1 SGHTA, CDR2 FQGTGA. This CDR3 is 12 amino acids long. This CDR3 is CASSPGTPKQFF. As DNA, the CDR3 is TGTGCCAGCAGTCCCGGGACACCAAAGCAGTTCTTC.

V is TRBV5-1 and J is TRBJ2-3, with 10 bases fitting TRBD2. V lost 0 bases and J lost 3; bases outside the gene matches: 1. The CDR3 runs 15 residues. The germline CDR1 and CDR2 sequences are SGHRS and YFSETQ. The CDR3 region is CASSLGTSGTDTQYF. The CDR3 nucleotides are TGCGCCAGCAGCTTGGGGACTAGCGGAACAGATACGCAGTATTTT. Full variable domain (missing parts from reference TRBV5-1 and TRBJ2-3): KAGVTQTPRYLIKTRGQQVTLSCSPISGHRSVSWYQQTPGQGLQFLFEYFSETQRNKGNFPGRFSGRQFSNSRSEMNVSTLELGDSALYLCASSLGTSGTDTQYFGPGTRLTVL.

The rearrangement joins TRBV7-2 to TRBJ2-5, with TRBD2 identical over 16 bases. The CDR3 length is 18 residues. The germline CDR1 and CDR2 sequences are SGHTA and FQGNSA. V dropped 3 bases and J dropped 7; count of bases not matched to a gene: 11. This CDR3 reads CASSLTGTSGREAGTQYF. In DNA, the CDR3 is TGTGCCAGCAGCTTGACCGGGACTAGCGGGAGGGAAGCAGGGACCCAGTACTTC.

The CDR3 nucleotides read TGTGCCAGCAGCCACAGGGGCAGCTATAATTCACCCCTCCACTTT. Its protein is CASSHRGSYNSPLHF. The chain couples TRBV5-4 to TRBJ1-6; 7 nucleotides align to TRBD1. The germline CDR1 and CDR2 sequences are SGHNT and YYREEE (reference sequence). V dropped 4 bases and J dropped 3; count of bases not matched to a gene: 4. CDR3 length equals 15 residues.

Here the CDR3 DNA reads TGTGCCAGCAGCCACCTCCAGACCTTTAGCGGGGACAGCTCCTACGAGCAGTACTTC. Translation: CASSHLQTFSGDSSYEQYF. The rearrangement links TRBV7-2 to TRBJ2-7; TRBD2 might be the D (8 bases). The CDR3 extends over 19 amino acids. Trimming pared 5 bases from V and 0 bases from J, leaving 26 bases between. Germline CDR1 reads SGHTA; CDR2 reads FQGNSA. The full variable domain, with the rest looked up from reference TRBV7-2 and TRBJ2-7, is GAGVSQSPSNKVTEKGKDVELRCDPISGHTALYWYRQSLGQGLEFLIYFQGNSAPDKSGLPSDRFSAERTGGSVSTLTIQRTQQEDSAVYLCASSHLQTFSGDSSYEQYFGPGTRLTVT.

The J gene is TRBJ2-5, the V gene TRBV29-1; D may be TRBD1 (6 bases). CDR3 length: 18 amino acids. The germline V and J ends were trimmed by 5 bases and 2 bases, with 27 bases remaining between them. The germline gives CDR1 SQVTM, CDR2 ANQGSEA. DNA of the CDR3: TGCAGCGTTCAACAGAAATTATTGGTATGGACAGTACAAGAGACCCAGTACTTC. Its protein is CSVQQKLLVWTVQETQYF.

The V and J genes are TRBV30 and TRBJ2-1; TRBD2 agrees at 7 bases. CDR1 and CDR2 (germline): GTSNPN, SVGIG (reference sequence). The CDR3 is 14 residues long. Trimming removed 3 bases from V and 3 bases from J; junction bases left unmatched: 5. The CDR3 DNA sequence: TGTGCCTGGAGAGGCAGGGAGGGCTACAATGAGCAGTTCTTC. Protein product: CAWRGREGYNEQFF.